These T cell receptor beta chains were read from a single sample in a study of blood T cell repertoires in COVID-19. Measured with immunoSEQ multiplex PCR; TCRdb has only the in-frame clones, and not every one. The sample carries over 150,000 clones, more than 75% recorded once. The sequenced material came from peripheral blood. Receptors originate from an older woman with COVID-19, enrolled during active disease. The CDR3 runs from the conserved cysteine through the conserved F or W. D genes are given only for firm matches. Size tells how often a clone was seen (once, few, many) or the class of an expanded clone, and some rows leave it out.

TRBV9,NA,NA,TRBJ1-3,TGTGCCAGCAGCGTAGGCGACAGGCGCTTCTCTGGAAACACCATATATTTT,CASSVGDRRFSGNTIYF
TRBV9,NA,NA,TRBJ1-2,TGTGCCAGCAGCGTATCGGGACACAACTATGGCTACACCTTC,CASSVSGHNYGYTF
TRBV10-1,NA,TRBD2,TRBJ2-5,TGCGCCAGCAGTGAGTCGCGACTAGCGGGAGCTGAGACCCAGTACTTC,CASSESRLAGAETQYF
TRBV2,NA,TRBD1,TRBJ2-7,TGTGCCAGCAGGGACAGGGATACACCGATGGCCTACGAGCAGTACTTC,CASRDRDTPMAYEQYF
TRBV20-1,few,NA,TRBJ2-1,TGCAGTGCTAGTAGGGGGAATGGAAATGAGCAGTTCTTC,CSASRGNGNEQFF
TRBV7-5,NA,NA,TRBJ1-1,TGTGCCAGAAGCTTAGCGGTTCAGGGCCCAAATGGGGTGAACACTGAAGCTTTCTTT,CARSLAVQGPNGVNTEAFF
TRBV19,NA,TRBD2,TRBJ2-1,TGTGCCAGTAGTATAGACACTAGCGGGACCTACAATGAGCAGTTCTTC,CASSIDTSGTYNEQFF
TRBV19,NA,TRBD1,TRBJ1-2,TGTGCCAGTGAGGGGACAGGGGAGGCGAACTATGGCTACACCTTC,CASEGTGEANYGYTF
TRBV5-1,NA,NA,TRBJ1-1,TGCGCCAGCAGCTTGGCCAGGCACACTGAAGCTTTCTTT,CASSLARHTEAFF
TRBV5-1,NA,NA,TRBJ1-3,TGCGCCAGCAGCTTACAGGGCTCTGGAAACACCATATATTTT,CASSLQGSGNTIYF
TRBV19,NA,NA,TRBJ1-4,TGTGCCAGTAGTAACCGGGACTTGAATGAAAAACTGTTTTTT,CASSNRDLNEKLFF
TRBV11-2,NA,NA,TRBJ2-2,TGTGCCAGCAGCCCGTTCGCGTCGAGGTTGAACACCGGGGAGCTGTTTTTT,CASSPFASRLNTGELFF
TRBV29-1,NA,NA,TRBJ1-5,TGCAGCGTTGAAACCGGGGGAAGCAATCAGCCCCAGCATTTT,CSVETGGSNQPQHF
TRBV27,once,TRBD1,TRBJ1-4,TGTGCCAGCAGTCCCGAGACAGGGGGCCATGAAAAACTGTTTTTT,CASSPETGGHEKLFF
TRBV19,once,NA,TRBJ1-1,TGTGCCAGTAACAGGGACCACACTGAAGCTTTCTTT,CASNRDHTEAFF
TRBV5-1,NA,TRBD1,TRBJ1-6,TGCGCCAGCAGCTTAGGACAGGGGGCGGTACCCCTCCACTTT,CASSLGQGAVPLHF
TRBV7-7,once,NA,TRBJ2-2,TGTGCTAGCAGGGAGGACACCGGGGAGCTGTTTTTT,CASREDTGELFF
TRBV3-1/TRBV3-2,NA,NA,TRBJ1-2,TGTGCCAGCAGCCAAACGGTCTCTCGTCTACTCTATGGCTACACCTTC,CASSQTVSRLLYGYTF
TRBV13,NA,NA,TRBJ2-7,TGTGCCAGCAGCTTACGCACTAGTGGTCTAAACGAGCAGTACTTC,CASSLRTSGLNEQYF
TRBV7-9,NA,NA,TRBJ2-1,TGTGCCAGCAGCTTAGAGCACAATGAGCAGTTCTTC,CASSLEHNEQFF
TRBV11-2,NA,TRBD1,TRBJ1-5,TGTGCCAGCAGCTTAGCTCCCAGGACAGGGCCTCATCAGCCCCAGCATTTT,CASSLAPRTGPHQPQHF
TRBV6-5,NA,NA,TRBJ1-1,TGTGCCAGCAGCCGGTTCCAGGGCCAACCTGAAGCTTTCTTT,CASSRFQGQPEAFF
TRBV2,NA,NA,TRBJ1-1,TGTGCCAGCAGTGAGGAGGTAGGGAACACTGAAGCTTTCTTT,CASSEEVGNTEAFF
TRBV16,once,NA,TRBJ1-5,TGTGCCAGCAGCCCCCGGGGCAGGGAGGCTCAGCCCCAGCATTTT,CASSPRGREAQPQHF
TRBV3-1/TRBV3-2,NA,TRBD1,TRBJ1-6,TGTGCCAGCAGCCTTGGGACAGTTAATTCACCCCTCCACTTT,CASSLGTVNSPLHF
TRBV10-3,NA,NA,TRBJ1-1,TGTGCCATCAGTGAAGAGGATGGGAACACTGAAGCTTTCTTT,CAISEEDGNTEAFF
TRBV10-2,NA,NA,TRBJ1-1,TGCGCCAGCAGTGTTGAAGCAAACACTGAAGCTTTCTTT,CASSVEANTEAFF
TRBV5-1,NA,NA,TRBJ1-2,TGCGCCAGCAGCCCTCCGGGAGAGGGCTACACCTTC,CASSPPGEGYTF
TRBV7-3,NA,TRBD2,TRBJ2-1,TGTGCCAGCAGCCAATCTAGCGGGAGAAGGGGGAATGAGCAGTTCTTC,CASSQSSGRRGNEQFF
TRBV11-2,NA,NA,TRBJ2-5,TGTGCCAGCAGCTTGGGGGCGAGTCGCCAAGAGACCCAGTACTTC,CASSLGASRQETQYF
TRBV7-2,NA,NA,TRBJ1-6,TGTGCCAGCAGCTTGACACTGAATAATTCACCCCTCCACTTT,CASSLTLNNSPLHF
TRBV11-3,NA,NA,TRBJ2-2,TGTGCCAGCAGCTTAGACAGGGGTGCGAACACCGGGGAGCTGTTTTTT,CASSLDRGANTGELFF
TRBV4-1,once,TRBD1,TRBJ2-7,TGCGCCAGCAGCCATACAGGGGGCCTCCTCTACGAGCAGTACTTC,CASSHTGGLLYEQYF
TRBV7-7,NA,TRBD2,TRBJ2-7,TGTGCTAGCAGCCCCCAGGAGGGGAGGGCCTACGAGCAGTACTTC,CASSPQEGRAYEQYF
TRBV5-1,NA,TRBD1,TRBJ1-2,TGCGCCAGCAGCGTAGGGACAGGGAGGAATGATGGCTACACCTTC,CASSVGTGRNDGYTF
TRBV18,NA,NA,TRBJ2-3,TGTGCCAGCTCTCCCACGGGAGCGGGTACAGATACGCAGTATTTT,CASSPTGAGTDTQYF
TRBV19,NA,TRBD1,TRBJ1-1,TGTGCCAGTAGCCTACAGGGGGAAACTGAAGCTTTCTTT,CASSLQGETEAFF
TRBV5-1,NA,TRBD1,TRBJ1-4,TGCGCCAGCAGCTCGGGGACAGCGAGTGAAAAACTGTTTTTT,CASSSGTASEKLFF
TRBV9,NA,NA,TRBJ2-1,TGTGCCAGCAGCCCAAGCCCGCGGCGTATATACAATGAGCAGTTCTTC,CASSPSPRRIYNEQFF